This TCR beta chain derives from a study of OX40 agonist ivuxolimab in advanced cancers. Study details: Patients achieving partial responses numbered three: one hepatocellular carcinoma case and two cutaneous melanoma cases. Study observations and caveats: Antigens targeted by the expanded peripheral T cells were not determined.

A word on this clone: The antigen is not known.

The CDR3 is 12 amino acids. Germline CDR1 SGHTA, CDR2 FQGNSA. Deletions cut 1 base from V and 4 bases from J, with 5 bases between. The protocol was immunoSEQ multiplex PCR, while the TCRdb copy is restricted to in-frame clones and leaves out a portion. The table lists 50,000 or so clones, approximately 80% of them singletons. The cohort excluded patients with autoimmune disease history or systemic immunosuppression. The TCR comes from an adult with an advanced solid tumor such as melanoma, head and neck, liver or kidney cancer. V usage is TRBV7-2 and J usage is TRBJ2-7; D call uncertain. The material was CD4+ or CD8+ T cells sorted from blood, obtained in a trial of the OX40 agonist ivuxolimab. CDR3 bases: TGTGCCAGCAGCTTAGTACAGTACGAGCAGTACTTC. Translation gives CASSLVQYEQYF. The full variable domain, in which reference TRBV7-2 and TRBJ2-7 provide the parts outside the CDR3, is GAGVSQSPSNKVTEKGKDVELRCDPISGHTALYWYRQSLGQGLEFLIYFQGNSAPDKSGLPSDRFSAERTGGSVSTLTIQRTQQEDSAVYLCASSLVQYEQYFGPGTRLTVT.